This TCR beta chain was found in a study of T cell responses to AZD1222 COVID-19 vaccine (dated by TCRdb to 2020 to 2023). For the wider study: AZD1222 recipients with second doses at about 4 weeks or about 12 weeks were pooled, because spike-specific TCR depth and breadth did not differ between schedules. A total of over 230 trial participants underwent TCR sequencing, of whom about 210 received two doses of AZD1222 and around 26 received two doses of the MenACWY control vaccine. Enrollment into the trials was organized by age into subgroups of 18-55, 56-69 and 70-plus years, and those subgroups contained approximately 160, 26 and 62 TCR-sequenced participants, respectively.

This clone has just one count. Its antigen has not been determined. No base qualities exist here, and no much larger clone lies one base off it. The CDR3 regions of human TCRbeta chains were analyzed by immunosequencing. The paper's data handling went like this. Repertoire TCRs were checked for matches against a reference library of SARS-CoV-2-specific TCRs that had been generated using the MIRA antigen-specificity platform. Breadth was defined as the fraction of unique TCRs that were SARS-CoV-2-associated. Depth was defined as the fraction of total T cells that were SARS-CoV-2-associated. Using the MIRA data, each spike-specific TCR was assigned both to the spike region to which the TCR was reactive and to a CD4 or CD8 class. Log10-transformed breadth and depth values were compared by one-way ANOVA with Sidak's multiple comparisons tests. Here the immuneACCESS table is served through TCRdb, limited to in-frame sequences with V and J called. Missing clones are a known gap in these copies; in checked studies unresolved V genes cover under half, and the rest lacks a known reason. That table gives V, J and clone size, and the DNA gave D and trimming. The sample table holds 150,000 or so clones, of which approximately 94% were seen once. About 9.1% of the sample comes from the top ten.

Points the paper makes about the study in general: Most participants were white British and females outnumbered males, and the authors suggested that clonal diversity may have been underestimated. In the small 56-69-year group, the increase in depth fell short of significance, most likely because of low power. CD4 TCRs associated with the vaccine covered the entire spike protein, and the dominant responses were in regions 160-218 and 743-854. Reportedly, close to half of the unique spike-specific TCRs recognized epitopes lying outside the regions that are mutated in the B.1.351 and B.1.1.7 variants. Because no day 14 peak-response samples were available, the repertoires could be characterized only after the peak T cell response. Conclusions about previously exposed vaccinees are limited, since just five or six AZD1222 recipients were seropositive for SARS-CoV-2 at baseline. Spike-specific TCR breadth and depth rose significantly after two AZD1222 doses compared with day 0 and with MenACWY recipients.

CDR1 SGHKS and CDR2 YYEKEE are derived from the germline V gene (reference sequence). From the cysteine up to the phenylalanine, the CDR3 has a length of 15 residues. The retained sequence is limited to the CDR3, 45 bases, with the frame set at the first base. The germline V end is reduced by 2 bases and the J end by 2 bases; junction bases left unmatched: 4. The time point label here, explained by the study, means: baseline before first vaccination. Vaccinee samples came from UK trials COV001 and COV002, including a single-blind randomized controlled phase 2/3 trial of AZD1222 (ChAdOx1 nCoV-19) in healthy adults. Trial participant PBMC samples were collected at day 0 and day 28 after the second dose for TCRbeta chain sequencing.

This specimen was peripheral blood, taken on day 0 of AZD1222 vaccination. The chain is encoded by TRBV5-5 joined to TRBJ1-2; TRBD1 aligns with 9 central bases. This clonotype was sampled from an adult in good health. The DNA sequence is given as TGTGCCAGCAGCTTTGGGGACAGGGACAACTATGGCTACACCTTC. Its product reads: CASSFGDRDNYGYTF.